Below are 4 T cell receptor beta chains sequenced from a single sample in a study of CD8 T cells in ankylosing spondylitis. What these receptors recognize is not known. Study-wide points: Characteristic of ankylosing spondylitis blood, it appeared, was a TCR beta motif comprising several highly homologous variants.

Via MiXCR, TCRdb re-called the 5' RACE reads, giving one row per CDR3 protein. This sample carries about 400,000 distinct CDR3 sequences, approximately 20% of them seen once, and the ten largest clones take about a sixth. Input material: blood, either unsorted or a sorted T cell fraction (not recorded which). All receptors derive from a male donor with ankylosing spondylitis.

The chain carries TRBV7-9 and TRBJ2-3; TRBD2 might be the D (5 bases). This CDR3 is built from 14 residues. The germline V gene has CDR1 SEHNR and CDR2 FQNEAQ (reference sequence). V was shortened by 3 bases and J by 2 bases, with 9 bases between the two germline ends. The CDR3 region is CASSFTLDTDTQYF. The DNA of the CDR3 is TGTGCCAGCAGCTTCACACTAGACACAGATACGCAGTATTTT.

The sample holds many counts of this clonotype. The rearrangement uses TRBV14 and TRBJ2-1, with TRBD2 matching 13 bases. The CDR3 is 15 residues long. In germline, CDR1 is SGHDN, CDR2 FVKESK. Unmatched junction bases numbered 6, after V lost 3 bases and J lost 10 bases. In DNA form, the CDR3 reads TGTGCCAGCAGCCAGACGGGACTAGCGGGAATAGAGCAGTTCTTC. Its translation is CASSQTGLAGIEQFF.

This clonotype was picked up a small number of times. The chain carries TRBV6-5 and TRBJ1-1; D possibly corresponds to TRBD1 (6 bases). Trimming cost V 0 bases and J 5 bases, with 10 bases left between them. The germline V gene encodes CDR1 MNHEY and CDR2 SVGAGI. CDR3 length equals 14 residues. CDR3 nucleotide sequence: TGTGCCAGCAGTTACTCGGACAGCGGTACTGAAGCTTTCTTT. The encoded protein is CASSYSDSGTEAFF.

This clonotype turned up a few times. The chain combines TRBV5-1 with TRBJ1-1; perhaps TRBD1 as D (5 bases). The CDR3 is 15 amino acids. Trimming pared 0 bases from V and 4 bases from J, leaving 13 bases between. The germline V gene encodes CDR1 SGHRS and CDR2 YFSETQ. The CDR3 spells CASSLVAGASTEAFF. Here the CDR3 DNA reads TGCGCCAGCAGCTTGGTCGCCGGGGCGAGCACTGAAGCTTTCTTT.